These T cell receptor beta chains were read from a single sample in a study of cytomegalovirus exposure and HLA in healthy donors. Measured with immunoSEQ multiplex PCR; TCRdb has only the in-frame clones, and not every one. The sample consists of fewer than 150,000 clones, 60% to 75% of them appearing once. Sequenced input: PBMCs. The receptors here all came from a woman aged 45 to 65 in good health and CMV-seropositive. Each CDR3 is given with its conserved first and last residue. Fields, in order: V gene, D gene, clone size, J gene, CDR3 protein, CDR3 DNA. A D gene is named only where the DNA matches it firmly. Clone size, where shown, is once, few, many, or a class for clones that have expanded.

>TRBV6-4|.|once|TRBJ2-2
CASSHDSTGELFF
TGTGCCAGCAGTCATGACTCGACCGGGGAGCTGTTTTTT
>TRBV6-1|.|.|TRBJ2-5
CASSGTRGETQYF
TGTGCCAGCAGTGGGACTAGGGGGGAGACCCAGTACTTC
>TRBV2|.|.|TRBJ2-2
CASSGQYTGELFF
TGTGCCAGCAGTGGACAGTACACCGGGGAGCTGTTTTTT
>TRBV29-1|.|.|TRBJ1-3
CSVEGGDAGNTIYF
TGCAGCGTTGAAGGGGGGGATGCTGGAAACACCATATATTTT
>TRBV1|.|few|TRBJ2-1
CTSSQERNLWGPTYNEQFF
TGCACCAGCAGCCAAGAACGGAATCTCTGGGGGCCAACCTACAATGAGCAGTTCTTC
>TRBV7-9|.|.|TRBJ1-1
CASSSGATEAFF
TGTGCCAGCAGCTCAGGTGCCACTGAAGCTTTCTTT
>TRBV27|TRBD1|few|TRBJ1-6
CASSLGDSYNSPLHF
TGTGCCAGCAGTTTAGGGGACAGCTATAATTCACCCCTCCACTTT
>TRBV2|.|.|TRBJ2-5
CASHRDGEETQYF
TGTGCCAGCCACAGGGATGGGGAGGAGACCCAGTACTTC
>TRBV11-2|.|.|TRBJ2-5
CASSSSGGQETQYF
TGTGCCAGCAGCTCGAGCGGAGGGCAAGAGACCCAGTACTTC
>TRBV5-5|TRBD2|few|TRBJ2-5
CASSQVGLAGNQETQYF
TGTGCCAGCAGCCAAGTGGGACTAGCGGGGAACCAAGAGACCCAGTACTTC
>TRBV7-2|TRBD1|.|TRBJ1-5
CASSARDRGGNQPQHF
TGTGCCAGCAGCGCCCGGGACAGGGGAGGCAATCAGCCCCAGCATTTT
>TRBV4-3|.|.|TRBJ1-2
CASSPTVTWEYGYTF
TGCGCCAGCAGCCCAACCGTTACCTGGGAGTATGGCTACACCTTC
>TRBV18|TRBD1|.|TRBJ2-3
CASSRGQGIADTQYF
TGTGCCAGCTCACGGGGACAGGGCATTGCGGATACGCAGTATTTT
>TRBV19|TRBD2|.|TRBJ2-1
CASNRDLGGGAVQFF
TGTGCCAGTAACCGGGATTTAGGCGGGGGGGCAGTGCAGTTCTTC
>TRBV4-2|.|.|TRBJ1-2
CASNQRGINYGYPF
TGTGCCAGCAACCAACGGGGGATTAACTATGGCTACCCCTTC
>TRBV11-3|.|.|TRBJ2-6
CASSLFRAGANVLTF
TGTGCCAGCAGCTTATTCAGGGCTGGGGCCAACGTCCTGACTTTC
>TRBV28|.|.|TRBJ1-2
CASSFQGSGYTF
TGTGCCAGCAGTTTTCAGGGGAGTGGCTACACCTTC
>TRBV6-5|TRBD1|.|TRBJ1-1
CASSQVPGQGTAFF
TGTGCCAGCAGTCAGGTCCCGGGACAGGGTACAGCTTTCTTT
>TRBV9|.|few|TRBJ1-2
CASSVVSGDGYTF
TGTGCCAGCAGCGTAGTATCCGGGGATGGCTACACCTTC
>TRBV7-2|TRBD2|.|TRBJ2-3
CASSRGGAGGPDTQYF
TGTGCCAGCAGCCGGGGGGGAGCGGGGGGGCCAGATACGCAGTATTTT
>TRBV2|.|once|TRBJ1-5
CASSIQGSNQPQHF
TGTGCCAGCAGTATACAGGGAAGCAATCAGCCCCAGCATTTT
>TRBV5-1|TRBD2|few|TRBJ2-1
CASSMAGGSVNEQFF
TGCGCCAGCAGCATGGCGGGGGGTTCTGTAAATGAGCAGTTCTTC
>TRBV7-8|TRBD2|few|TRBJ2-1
CASSSLPRGGNEQFF
TGTGCCAGCAGCTCCCTCCCCCGGGGGGGTAATGAGCAGTTCTTC
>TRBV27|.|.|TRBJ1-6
CASSSLGTNSPLHF
TGTGCCAGCAGTTCCCTTGGCACGAATTCACCCCTCCACTTT
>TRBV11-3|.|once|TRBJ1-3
CASSLRAGHHSGNTIYF
TGTGCCAGCAGCTTAAGGGCAGGGCACCACTCTGGAAACACCATATATTTT
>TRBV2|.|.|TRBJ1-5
CASCGYNQPQHF
TGTGCCAGCTGCGGGTACAATCAGCCCCAGCATTTT
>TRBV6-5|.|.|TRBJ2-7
CASLQGPEYEQYF
TGTGCCAGCCTACAGGGTCCAGAATACGAGCAGTACTTC
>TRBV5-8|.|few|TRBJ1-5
CASRQPGYSNQPQHF
TGTGCCAGCAGACAGCCAGGGTATAGCAATCAGCCCCAGCATTTT
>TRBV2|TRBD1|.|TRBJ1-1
CASSGTGLMNTEAFF
TGTGCCAGCAGCGGGACAGGACTCATGAACACTGAAGCTTTCTTT
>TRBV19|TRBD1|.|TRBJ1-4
CASSIGDRTSEKLFF
TGTGCCAGTAGTATCGGGGACAGGACTTCTGAAAAACTGTTTTTT
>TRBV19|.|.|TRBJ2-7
CASSIFRDISYEQYF
TGTGCCAGTAGTATCTTCCGGGACATCTCCTACGAGCAGTACTTC
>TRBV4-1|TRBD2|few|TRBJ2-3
CASSQDVAGGMDTQYF
TGCGCCAGCAGCCAAGATGTAGCGGGGGGTATGGATACGCAGTATTTT
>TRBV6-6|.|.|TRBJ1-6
CASKAGEGNSPLHF
TGTGCCAGCAAGGCCGGGGAGGGGAATTCACCCCTCCACTTT
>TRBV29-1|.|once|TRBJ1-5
CSVGGGDQPQHF
TGCAGCGTTGGAGGGGGGGATCAGCCCCAGCATTTT
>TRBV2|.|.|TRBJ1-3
CASEELGNTIYF
TGTGCCAGTGAAGAGCTTGGAAACACCATATATTTT
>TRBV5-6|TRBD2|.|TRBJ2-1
CASSFPTSEHEQFF
TGTGCCAGCAGCTTTCCAACTAGCGAGCATGAGCAGTTCTTC
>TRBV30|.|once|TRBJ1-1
CAWSVREAEAFF
TGTGCCTGGAGTGTACGGGAGGCCGAAGCTTTCTTT
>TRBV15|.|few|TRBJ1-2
CATSRDNSDYGYPF
TGTGCCACCAGCAGAGATAACTCGGACTATGGCTACCCCTTC
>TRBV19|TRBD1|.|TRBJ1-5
CASTLTGVLDQPQHF
TGTGCCAGTACCCTGACAGGGGTCCTCGACCAGCCCCAGCATTTT
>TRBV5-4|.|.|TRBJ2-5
CASSFEGVRETQYF
TGTGCCAGCAGTTTCGAGGGGGTACGAGAGACCCAGTACTTC
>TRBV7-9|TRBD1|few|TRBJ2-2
CASSLRDSNTGELFF
TGTGCCAGCAGCCTCCGGGACAGCAACACCGGGGAGCTGTTTTTT
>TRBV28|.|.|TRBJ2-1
CASSPIAYNEQFF
TGTGCCAGCAGTCCGATAGCCTACAATGAGCAGTTCTTC
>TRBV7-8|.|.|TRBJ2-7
CASSLDARFYEQYF
TGTGCCAGCAGCCTTGATGCCAGATTCTACGAGCAGTACTTC
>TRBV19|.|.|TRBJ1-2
CASTTPTAGYTF
TGTGCCAGTACCACCCCGACAGCTGGCTACACCTTC
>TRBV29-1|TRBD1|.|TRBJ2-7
CSVGTVYEQYF
TGCAGCGTGGGGACAGTTTACGAGCAGTACTTC
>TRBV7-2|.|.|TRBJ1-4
CASRQSWVTNEKLFF
TGTGCCAGCAGACAGTCCTGGGTGACTAATGAAAAACTGTTTTTT
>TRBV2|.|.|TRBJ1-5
CASRGRGNSQPQHF
TGTGCCAGCAGGGGGCGGGGGAATAGTCAGCCCCAGCATTTT
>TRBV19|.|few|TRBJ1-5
CASGGGEGRVAYQPQHF
TGTGCCAGTGGGGGGGGAGAAGGGAGAGTGGCATATCAGCCCCAGCATTTT
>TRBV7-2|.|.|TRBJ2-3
CASTPGLHTDTQYF
TGTGCCAGCACCCCGGGACTTCACACAGATACGCAGTATTTT
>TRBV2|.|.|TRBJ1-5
CSSSVQGDSNQPQHF
TGTTCCAGCAGTGTACAGGGAGATTCCAATCAGCCCCAGCATTTT
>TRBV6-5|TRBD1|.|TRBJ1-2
CASRSDRDKYTF
TGTGCCAGCAGATCCGACAGGGATAAGTACACCTTC
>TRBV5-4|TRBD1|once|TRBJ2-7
CASSARDSPYEQYF
TGTGCCAGCAGCGCCCGGGACAGCCCCTACGAGCAGTACTTC
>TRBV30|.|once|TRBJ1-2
CAWRSPGDNYGYTF
TGTGCCTGGAGGAGTCCAGGGGACAACTATGGCTACACCTTC
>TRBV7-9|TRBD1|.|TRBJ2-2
CASSLLPGGTGELFF
TGTGCCAGCAGCTTATTACCAGGGGGCACCGGGGAGCTGTTTTTT
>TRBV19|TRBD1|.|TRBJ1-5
CASSIGDSHSNQPQHF
TGTGCCAGTAGTATTGGGGACAGCCATAGCAATCAGCCCCAGCATTTT
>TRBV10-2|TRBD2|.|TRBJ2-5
CASSERGVGGRETQYF
TGCGCCAGCAGTGAGCGGGGGGTGGGAGGGCGAGAGACCCAGTACTTC
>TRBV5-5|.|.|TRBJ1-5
CASSLGGSPPQPQHF
TGTGCCAGCAGCTTGGGGGGCAGTCCCCCCCAGCCCCAGCATTTT
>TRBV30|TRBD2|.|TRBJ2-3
CAWSGGTSGGTDTQYF
TGTGCCTGGAGTGGAGGGACTAGCGGGGGAACAGATACGCAGTATTTT
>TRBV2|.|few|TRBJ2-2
CASSDSAGTGELFF
TGTGCCAGCAGTGACTCGGCAGGGACCGGGGAGCTGTTTTTT
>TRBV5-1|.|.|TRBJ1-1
CASSLASPGRQNTEAFF
TGCGCCAGCAGCTTGGCGTCGCCCGGCAGGCAAAACACTGAAGCTTTCTTT